What follows are 5 T cell receptor beta chains derived from one specimen sequenced in a study of CXCR3-negative and CXCR3-positive naive CD8 T cells. Regarding the study as a whole: Naive CXCR3-positive cells had TRB CDR3s more hydrophobic than those of CXCR3-negative naive cells.

Via 5' RACE with UMI labels, TRB cDNA libraries were prepared. TCRdb reprocessed the 5' RACE reads, with one entry per CDR3 protein and no DNA. The sample yields tens of thousands of distinct CDR3 sequences, of which the top ten take up approximately 0.58%. The antigens of these receptors remain unknown. The sequencing sample was made of naive CXCR3+ CD8+ T cells from blood. Noted subset: CD45RO-CCR7+CD27+CD95- naive CD8+ T cells expressing CXCR3 (TNR3+). The receptors were gathered from a human donor in good health. Some clones in this sample may be carry-over from other donors' samples.

The chain couples TRBV4-1 to TRBJ1-1. Germline-derived CDR1 and CDR2 are MGHRA and YSYEKL. The CDR3 is made up of 13 amino acids. The CDR3: CASRASLNLEAFF.

The CDR3 sequence is CASSLSGSPNEQFF. The chain joins TRBV11-1 to TRBJ2-1. Germline CDR1 is SGHAT and CDR2 is FQDESV (reference sequence). The CDR3 has 14 amino acids. The whole variable domain, filled in from reference TRBV11-1 and TRBJ2-1, reads EAEVAQSPRYKITEKSQAVAFWCDPISGHATLYWYRQILGQGPELLVQFQDESVVDDSQLPKDRFSAERLKGVDSTLKIQPAELGDSAMYLCASSLSGSPNEQFFGPGTRLTVL.

This chain uses TRBV4-1 with TRBJ2-1; with no DNA, the TCRdb D assignment of TRBD2 cannot be verified. The CDR3 runs to 16 residues. Germline V gene sequence: CDR1 MGHRA, CDR2 YSYEKL. This CDR3 reads CASSLITSDPYNEQFF.

V and J are TRBV6-2 or TRBV6-3 and TRBJ2-1; with no DNA, the TCRdb D assignment of TRBD2 cannot be verified. This CDR3 is built from 14 residues. Germline V lookup: CDR1 MNHEY, CDR2 SVGEGT. The CDR3 protein is CASSLAGGSNEQFF.

The chain has TRBV12-3 or TRBV12-4 and TRBJ2-1. This CDR3 has 14 residues. Here the CDR3 reads CASSLGRSYNEQFF.